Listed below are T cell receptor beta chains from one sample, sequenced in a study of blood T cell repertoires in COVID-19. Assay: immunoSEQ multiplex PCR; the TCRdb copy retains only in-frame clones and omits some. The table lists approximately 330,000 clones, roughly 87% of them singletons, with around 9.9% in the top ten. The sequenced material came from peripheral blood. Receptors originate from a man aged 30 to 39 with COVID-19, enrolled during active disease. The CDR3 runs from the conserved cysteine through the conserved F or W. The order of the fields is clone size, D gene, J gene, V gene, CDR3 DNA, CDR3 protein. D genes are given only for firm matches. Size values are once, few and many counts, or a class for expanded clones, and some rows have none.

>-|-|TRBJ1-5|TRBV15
TGTGCCACCAGCAGCATTTTTGGACAGTCAAACAATCAGCCCCAGCATTTT
CATSSIFGQSNNQPQHF
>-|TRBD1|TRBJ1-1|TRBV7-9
TGTGCCAGCAGCGTACAGGGGGCGAGGGATACTGAAGCTTTCTTT
CASSVQGARDTEAFF
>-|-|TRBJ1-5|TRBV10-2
TGCGCCAGCAGTGCGTCACGGGGGAGCAATCAGCCCCAGCATTTT
CASSASRGSNQPQHF
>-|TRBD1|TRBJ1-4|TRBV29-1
TGCAGCGTCGCGGAGACAGGGGAGGGCAGTGAAAAACTGTTTTTT
CSVAETGEGSEKLFF
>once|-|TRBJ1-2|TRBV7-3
TGTGCCAGCAGTCGCGACAGCCTCTATGGCTACACCTTC
CASSRDSLYGYTF
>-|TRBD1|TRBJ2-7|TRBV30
TGTGCCTGGAGCCCCGACAGGGGTGCCGAGCAGTACTTC
CAWSPDRGAEQYF
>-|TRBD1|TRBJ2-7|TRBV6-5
TGTGCCAGCAGGCTCGCCGGACAGGGAGGTTACGAGCAGTACTTC
CASRLAGQGGYEQYF
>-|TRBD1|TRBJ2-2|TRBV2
TGTGCCAGCAGCGGGACAGGGAGGGACACCGGGGAGCTGTTTTTT
CASSGTGRDTGELFF
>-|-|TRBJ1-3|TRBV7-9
TGTGCCAGCAGCTGGGGAGTTGGAAACACCATATATTTT
CASSWGVGNTIYF
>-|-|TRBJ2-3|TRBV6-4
TGTGCCAGCAGTCGCACCGGACTACCCACAGATACGCAGTATTTT
CASSRTGLPTDTQYF